A selection of T cell receptor beta chains follows, all from one sample in a study of T cell responses to AZD1222 COVID-19 vaccine. Here immunoSEQ multiplex PCR was the method, and the copy in TCRdb shows in-frame clones only, minus some. Of about 150,000 clones in the sample, under 95% were seen once. The sequencing here drew on peripheral blood, taken 28 days after the second AZD1222 dose. These receptors came from an adult who received the AZD1222 COVID-19 vaccine. Both conserved end residues are trimmed from each CDR3. Fields, in order: clone size, V gene, D gene, J gene, CDR3 protein. A D gene is named only where the DNA matches it firmly. Rows give clone size only sometimes, using once, few, many, or a class for an expanded clone.

-	TRBV28	-	TRBJ2-7	ASSWSVGWQY
-	TRBV14	-	TRBJ2-1	ASSQDFRQTYNEQF
-	TRBV4-1	TRBD1	TRBJ1-6	ASSRDRGSPLH
-	TRBV27	TRBD1	TRBJ1-6	ASSDRVVSYNSPLH
-	TRBV28	-	TRBJ1-5	ASSPQFLYSNQPQH
once	TRBV6-5	TRBD1	TRBJ1-5	ASSTDRGRKPQH
-	TRBV3-1/TRBV3-2	-	TRBJ2-1	ASSQSDDNEQF
-	TRBV7-9	-	TRBJ2-7	ASSAVWRGRSGEQY
-	TRBV15	-	TRBJ2-3	ATSRVGGTAQTTDTQY
-	TRBV7-9	-	TRBJ1-1	ASSYQSTEAF
-	TRBV7-8	-	TRBJ2-2	ASSLKNTGELF
once	TRBV5-1	-	TRBJ1-1	ASRGLGWNTEAF
few	TRBV10-3	-	TRBJ2-1	AIREPGPSYNEQF
-	TRBV6-5	-	TRBJ1-4	ASKQGLTNEKLF
-	TRBV20-1	-	TRBJ1-5	SASYGYSNQPQH
-	TRBV15	TRBD1	TRBJ1-2	ATSRGGTGASIGYGYT
-	TRBV2	TRBD1	TRBJ2-1	ASGVGQGGEQF
-	TRBV7-9	TRBD1	TRBJ1-2	ASSHSDRGLDGYT
-	TRBV5-1	-	TRBJ1-2	ASSLASYGYT
-	TRBV12-3/TRBV12-4	-	TRBJ1-1	ASSLSGNTEAF
-	TRBV2	TRBD1	TRBJ1-1	ASSIRTGNTEAF
-	TRBV10-3	TRBD2	TRBJ2-2	AISGEGSVHTGELF
-	TRBV2	TRBD2	TRBJ2-7	ASSERLGGTHEQY
once	TRBV19	-	TRBJ1-6	ASSIKRGGGSPLH
-	TRBV27	TRBD1	TRBJ2-7	ASSLEGQGPYEQY
-	TRBV24-1	-	TRBJ1-6	ATSANPGHPNSPLH
-	TRBV19	-	TRBJ2-2	ASSSDTGELF